The T cell receptor (beta chain) described here comes from a study of control samples from healthy donors and cancer patients (dated by TCRdb to about 2020). Comment on this clone: The antigen it recognizes is unknown. One base away there is no much larger clone; base qualities are not given.

The cysteine opens and the phenylalanine closes a CDR3 of 14 amino acids. Solely the CDR3 DNA is kept, with 42 bases framed from the first base. The germline ends are 15 bases apart after V is trimmed by 2 bases and J by 7 bases. In the germline V gene, CDR1 corresponds to SGHTS and CDR2 to YDEGEE. The method behind the library was the immunoSEQ multiplex PCR assay. TCRdb carries this immuneACCESS record with in-frame sequences only. Its versions omit some clonotypes, under half of them owing to an unresolved V gene in the studies checked, with the rest unexplained. The sample includes 70,000 to 85,000 clones, with roughly 88% observed a single time. Of the sample, around a tenth falls within the top ten clones.

The sequenced material came from PBMCs. The V and J segments used are TRBV5-8 and TRBJ1-2; the best D guess is TRBD1, with 5 bases matching. This TCR derives from a man in his sixties with head and neck cancer. The CDR3 protein sequence reads: CASSFSDSMRGYTF. Here is the DNA: TGTGCCAGCAGCTTCTCAGACAGCATGCGTGGCTACACCTTC.